This entry lists 14 T cell receptor beta chains sequenced from one sample in a study of human T cells and chemical hapten exposure. The time point is: patch test 1, 2 weeks after DPC sensitization. Indicated treatment: therapeutic diphenylcyclopropenone sensitization with weekly scalp DPC. TCRdb used MiXCR to reprocess the RACE reads, holding one entry per CDR3 protein. This table holds 300,000 to 350,000 distinct CDR3 sequences, roughly 6.9% found once. The sequences come from whole blood, collected in connection with sensitization to the hapten diphenylcyclopropenone (DPC). Receptors were obtained from a woman younger than 35 with alopecia areata. Some clones in this sample may be carry-over from other donors' samples.

There are many counts of this clonotype. The chain uses TRBV4-1 and TRBJ1-6; unclear D gene. CDR1 and CDR2 (germline): MGHRA, YSYEKL. Trimming took off 0 bases at V and 8 bases at J, with 8 bases between the two ends. The CDR3 is 14 residues long. The CDR3 loop reads CASSQEQPYSPLHF. The DNA for the CDR3 is TGCGCCAGCAGCCAAGAACAGCCCTATTCACCCCTCCACTTT.

In this sample, this clonotype turned up a few times. One junction end does not reproduce the germline sequence, and a read error may be involved. The rearrangement joins TRBV18 to TRBJ2-7; 9 bases line up with TRBD1. The CDR3 has 13 amino acids. In germline, CDR1 is KGHSH, CDR2 LQKENI. The CDR3: CASSPRQGVEQYF. Here the CDR3 DNA reads TGTGCCAGCTCTCCACGACAGGGGGTCGAGCAGTACTTC.

In this sample, this clonotype turned up many times. The chain joins TRBV28 to TRBJ2-3; tentative D call: TRBD1 (6 bases). V was shortened by 3 bases and J by 3 bases, with 10 bases between the two germline ends. Germline V gives CDR1 MDHEN, CDR2 SYDVKM. The CDR3 consists of 14 residues. The CDR3 reads CASSFFRGTDTQYF. Here the CDR3 DNA reads TGTGCCAGCAGTTTTTTCAGGGGTACAGATACGCAGTATTTT.

This clonotype came up a few times. The genes are TRBV3-1 and TRBJ1-1; 7 bases agree with TRBD1. The germline V gene has CDR1 LGHDT and CDR2 YNNKEL (reference sequence). J lost 7 bases, V lost 4 bases, and 6 bases had no gene match. There are 13 residues in the CDR3. Here the CDR3 DNA reads TGTGCCAGCAGCCTGCGCGGACAGGTTGAAGCTTTCTTT. It is translated as CASSLRGQVEAFF.

This chain uses TRBV12-3 or TRBV12-4 with TRBJ2-5; possible D gene TRBD2, 5 bases. This CDR3 comprises 14 residues. Trimming removed 4 bases at V and 5 bases at J, with 14 bases between. In DNA form, the CDR3 reads TGTGCCAGCAGTTCCCCGACTAATCTGGAGACCCAGTACTTC. It specifies CASSSPTNLETQYF.

At least ten counts were recorded for this clonotype. This chain uses TRBV7-8 with TRBJ2-5; 8 nucleotides line up with TRBD2. V gave up 1 base and J gave up 4 bases; unmatched junction bases: 8. Germline CDR1 and CDR2: SGHVS and FQNEAQ. CDR3 length: 16 residues. CDR3 nucleotide sequence: TGTGCCAGCAGCTTAGGGGGGATAGCGGGAACAGAGACCCAGTACTTC. Residues: CASSLGGIAGTETQYF.

This clonotype has just a few counts. The V and J genes are TRBV12-3 or TRBV12-4 and TRBJ2-1; D is possibly TRBD1 or TRBD2 (5 bases each). The CDR3 length is 16 residues. Trimming left V 6 bases short and J 8 bases short, with 23 bases between. This chain's CDR3 is CASSGSGTQGRYEQFF. CDR3 nucleotide sequence: TGTGCCAGCAGCGGATCCGGGACCCAAGGACGCTATGAGCAGTTCTTC.

This clonotype was seen a handful of times. The chain employs TRBV12-3 or TRBV12-4 and TRBJ2-5; a possible D gene is TRBD1 (6 bases). The CDR3 sequence is 13 residues long. Trimming took off 6 bases at V and 5 bases at J, with 13 bases between the two ends. The CDR3 protein is CASRNRARETQYF. CDR3 DNA sequence: TGTGCCAGCAGGAACAGGGCCCGGGAGACCCAGTACTTC.

The gene calls are TRBV29-1 and TRBJ1-2; 10 bases are a match to TRBD1. The trim removed 4 bases at V and 4 bases at J, leaving 6 bases unmatched. Per germline, CDR1 SQVTM and CDR2 ANQGSEA. The CDR3 consists of 14 residues. CDR3 residues: CSVGRDRGGYGYTF. CDR3 bases: TGCAGCGTTGGCCGGGACAGGGGTGGCTATGGCTACACCTTC.

This clonotype has a count of ten or more. This chain joins TRBV21-1 and TRBJ2-7; TRBD1, the D gene given by the table, was not confirmed from the DNA. TRBV21-1 constitutes a pseudogene. There are 16 residues in the CDR3. The CDR3 loop reads CASSNPFRAGTYEQYF. For the CDR3, the DNA is TGTGCCAGCAGCAATCCCTTTCGGGCAGGGACGTACGAGCAGTACTTC.

This chain connects TRBV4-3 to TRBJ1-5; D not resolved. Germline-derived CDR1 and CDR2 are LGHNA and YSLEER. There are 17 residues in the CDR3. The V gene lost 0 bases and the J gene lost 0 bases, with 12 bases spanning the gap. In DNA, the CDR3 is TGCGCCAGCAGCCAAGATTTTAGGGCGTATAGCAATCAGCCCCAGCATTTT. It translates to CASSQDFRAYSNQPQHF.

This chain links TRBV18 with TRBJ2-4, with D perhaps TRBD2 (5 bases). This CDR3 spans 15 amino acids. Germline V CDR1 and CDR2: KGHSH, LQKENI. V lost 6 bases, J lost 7 bases, and 19 bases lay in between. The CDR3 spells CASSPLPIRGNIQYF. CDR3 in DNA: TGTGCCAGCTCCCCCTTACCTATAAGAGGGAACATTCAGTACTTC.

This clonotype was recorded once. V and J are TRBV5-1 and TRBJ1-1; TRBD1 matches 10 bases. Per germline, CDR1 SGHRS and CDR2 YFSETQ. The CDR3 sequence is 16 residues long. The trim removed 0 bases at V and 6 bases at J, leaving 8 bases unmatched. The CDR3 DNA reads TGCGCCAGCAGCTTGGGCGACAGGGGGCTGATGGCTGAAGCTTTCTTT. Its protein is CASSLGDRGLMAEAFF. Full variable domain (remainder filled in from reference TRBV5-1 and TRBJ1-1): KAGVTQTPRYLIKTRGQQVTLSCSPISGHRSVSWYQQTPGQGLQFLFEYFSETQRNKGNFPGRFSGRQFSNSRSEMNVSTLELGDSALYLCASSLGDRGLMAEAFFGQGTRLTVV.

This clonotype has more than one count but fewer than ten. The CDR3 sequence: CASSPSWAGETYEQFF. The CDR3 bases are TGTGCCAGCAGTCCATCCTGGGCGGGGGAAACTTATGAGCAGTTCTTC. The J gene is TRBJ2-1, the V gene TRBV27; 7 bases map to TRBD2. Trimming took 5 bases from V and 8 from J; bases not matched to a gene: 15. This CDR3 has 16 residues. Per the germline V gene, CDR1 is MNHEY and CDR2 is SMNVEV (reference sequence).